The 7 T cell receptor beta chains listed next were all sequenced from one sample in a study of blood T cells in healthy people across ages (dated by TCRdb to between 2014 and 2017). The receptor library was made with 5' RACE. Sequenced using an Illumina HiSeq 2500. The second PCR ran for roughly 7 to 11 cycles and used a J-beta primer mix along with a sample-barcoded 5' primer. Clones were called with MiXCR by TCRdb after fastp trimmed the public reads at Q25, and only in-frame beta chains were retained. Rows merge per CDR3 protein into single entries with the most common DNA and genes. Here the sample has hundreds of thousands of distinct CDR3 sequences; about 27% occur a single time. The leading ten clones occupy 3% to 4% of the sample. The same sample was also used in a study of T cells of mothers and their children.

The specimen sequenced was blood. The receptors derive from a boy between 2 and 10 years old in good health.

This clonotype appeared a few times. This chain links TRBV20-1 with TRBJ2-5; 9 nucleotides align to TRBD2. V shed 0 bases, J shed 5 bases, and the junction held 7 bases outside the gene matches. The germline gives CDR1 DFQATT, CDR2 SNEGSKA (reference sequence). The CDR3 is 15 amino acids. CDR3 in amino acids: CSARDPAGGPETQYF. The DNA of the CDR3 is TGCAGTGCTAGAGACCCAGCGGGAGGCCCGGAGACCCAGTACTTC.

V is TRBV3-1 and J is TRBJ1-2, with no clear D. CDR1 and CDR2 from the germline V gene are LGHDT and YNNKEL (reference sequence). Between the trimmed V and J ends, which lost 6 bases and 7 bases, there was a span of 15 bases. This CDR3 comprises 13 residues. CDR3 loop: CASSPRGPRGYTF. Written as DNA, the CDR3 is TGTGCCAGCAGTCCAAGAGGGCCGCGTGGCTACACCTTC.

This clonotype was seen a handful of times. This sequence joins TRBV12-3 or TRBV12-4 and TRBJ2-7, with D possibly being TRBD2 (5 bases). CDR3 size: 14 residues. Deletions cut 6 bases from V and 3 bases from J, with 15 bases between. CDR3 protein: CASSPSGFLYEQYF. The CDR3 region has the DNA TGTGCCAGCAGCCCCTCGGGGTTTCTCTACGAGCAGTACTTC.

This clonotype was found a few times. This chain uses TRBV15 with TRBJ2-5, with D possibly matching TRBD1 (6 bases). CDR3 length: 15 residues. From germline, CDR1 is LNHNV and CDR2 YYDKDF (reference sequence). With 5 bases removed from V and 1 base from J, the gap between germline ends came to 14 bases. The chain's CDR3 is CATSAMTGIQETQYF. The CDR3 DNA follows: TGTGCCACCAGCGCAATGACAGGTATCCAAGAGACCCAGTACTTC.

The CDR3: CASEAGQGGRYGYTF. CDR3 nucleotide sequence: TGCGCCAGCGAAGCCGGACAGGGGGGAAGGTATGGCTACACCTTC. The rearrangement uses TRBV4-1 and TRBJ1-2; 10 nucleotides match TRBD1. The CDR3 has 15 residues. CDR1 MGHRA and CDR2 YSYEKL come from the germline V gene. V shed 8 bases, J shed 5 bases, and the junction held 11 bases outside the gene matches.

The rearrangement joins TRBV27 to TRBJ2-5; 10 bases align to TRBD2. The end of the DNA fits TRBJ2-7 better, so the J call may be wrong. The CDR3 is 16 amino acids. Germline lookup yields CDR1 MNHEY and CDR2 SMNVEV (reference sequence). The CDR3 is CASSLTSGTRSYEQYF. The CDR3 coding sequence is TGTGCCAGCAGTTTAACTAGCGGGACCCGCTCCTACGAGCAGTACTTC.

The rearrangement joins TRBV20-1 to TRBJ1-3, with D unresolved. Germline V gives CDR1 DFQATT, CDR2 SNEGSKA (reference sequence). This CDR3 contains 12 residues. Trimming left V 3 bases short and J 1 base short, with 4 bases between. The DNA of the CDR3 is TGCAGTGCTAGGGGTTCTGGAAACACCATATATTTT. Translated: CSARGSGNTIYF.